Described below is a single T cell receptor (beta chain) sequence and its context. This sample was included in a study of blood T cell repertoires in COVID-19. Study-level information: Samples came from the United States, Italy and Spain, spanning acute and convalescent COVID-19. Sources were T cells, B-cell-depleted T cells, or PBMCs; the material itself was cDNA or gDNA.

As handled by the study authors: Amplification of reference gene primers was used by the study to estimate nucleated cell counts. The protocol was immunoSEQ multiplex PCR, while the TCRdb copy is restricted to in-frame clones and leaves out a portion. D and trimming were read from the DNA, whereas the V and J calls and clone size are those reported in that table. Among 85,000 to 95,000 clones listed, 86% were seen once. The CDR3 length is 16 residues. CDR1 is SGHNT and CDR2 is YYREEE in the germline V gene (reference sequence). Trimming stripped 4 bases from V and 0 bases from J, with 14 bases between.

The rearrangement joins TRBV5-4 to TRBJ2-1; D possibly corresponds to TRBD2 (5 bases). Sequenced sample: peripheral blood. The receptor's source is a human donor in a cohort sampled during active COVID-19. DNA of the CDR3: TGTGCCAGCAGCGCAAGCCCGGGGAGCTCCTACAATGAGCAGTTCTTC. It yields the protein CASSASPGSSYNEQFF.